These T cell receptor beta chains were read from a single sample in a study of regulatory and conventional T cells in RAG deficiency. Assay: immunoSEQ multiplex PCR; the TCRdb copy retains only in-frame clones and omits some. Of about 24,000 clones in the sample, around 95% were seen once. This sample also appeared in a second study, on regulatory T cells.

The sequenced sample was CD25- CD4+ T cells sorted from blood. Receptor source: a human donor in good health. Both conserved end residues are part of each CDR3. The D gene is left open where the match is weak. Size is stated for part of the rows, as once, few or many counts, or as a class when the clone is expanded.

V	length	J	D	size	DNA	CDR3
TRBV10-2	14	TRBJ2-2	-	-	TGCGCCAGCAGGGAGACTCGGAACACCGGGGAGCTGTTTTTT	CASRETRNTGELFF
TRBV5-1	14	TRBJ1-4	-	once	TGCGCCAGCAGCCCCTCAGGGAGGGAAGAAAAACTGTTTTTT	CASSPSGREEKLFF
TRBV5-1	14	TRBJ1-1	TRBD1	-	TGCGCCAGCAGCTTGGAGGGGCAAACAGGGGAGTCTTTCTTT	CASSLEGQTGESFF
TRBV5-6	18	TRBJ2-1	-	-	TGTGCCAGCAGCCCTTTTGGGGGCGTTGGCGACTCCTACAATGAGCAGTTCTTC	CASSPFGGVGDSYNEQFF
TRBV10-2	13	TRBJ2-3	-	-	TGCGCCAGCAGACCGGGACATTGGGATACGCAGTATTTT	CASRPGHWDTQYF
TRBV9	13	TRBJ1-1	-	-	TGTGCCAGCAGCGTAAGGGGGAACACTGAAGCTTTCTTT	CASSVRGNTEAFF
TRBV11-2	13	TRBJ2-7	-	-	TGTGCCAGCAGCTTGGACACTAATTACGAGCAGTACTTC	CASSLDTNYEQYF
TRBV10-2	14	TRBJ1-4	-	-	TGCGCCAGCAGTGAGCCGATCCGGGCGGGAAAACTGTTTTTT	CASSEPIRAGKLFF
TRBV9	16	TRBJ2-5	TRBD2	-	TGTGCCAGCAGCGCAGTTCTAGGACTAGGCGCCGAGACCCAGTACTTC	CASSAVLGLGAETQYF
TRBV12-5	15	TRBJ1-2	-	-	TGTGCTAGTGGGACTTTTGTCGGGAGTAACTATGGCTACACCTTC	CASGTFVGSNYGYTF
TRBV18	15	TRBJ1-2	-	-	TGTGCCAGCTCACCACCGAGTATTCTTAACTATGGCTACACCTTC	CASSPPSILNYGYTF
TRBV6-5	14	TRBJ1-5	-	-	TGTGCCAGCAGTTACTCTCATAGCAATCAGCCCCAGCATTTT	CASSYSHSNQPQHF
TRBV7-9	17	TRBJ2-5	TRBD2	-	TGTGCCAGCAGCTTAGGGACTAGCGGGGGGGCCAGAGAGACCCAGTACTTC	CASSLGTSGGARETQYF
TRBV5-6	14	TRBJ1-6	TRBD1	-	TGTGCCAGCAGCATTTACAGGGGTGGTTCACCCCTCCACTTT	CASSIYRGGSPLHF
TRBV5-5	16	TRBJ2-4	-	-	TGTGCCAGCAGCTTCGATCCAGGGATTAGGCAAAACATTCAGTACTTC	CASSFDPGIRQNIQYF
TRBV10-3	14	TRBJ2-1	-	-	TGTGCCATCAGTGACCGACGCCTGAGGAATGAGCAGTTCTTC	CAISDRRLRNEQFF
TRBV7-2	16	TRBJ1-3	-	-	TGTGCCAGCAGCTTATGGCGGCACTCCTCTGGAAACACCATATATTTT	CASSLWRHSSGNTIYF
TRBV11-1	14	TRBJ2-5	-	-	TGTGCCAGCAGCTTAGGGCCTAGGGGGGAGACCCAGTACTTC	CASSLGPRGETQYF
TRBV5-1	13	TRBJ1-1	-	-	TGCGCCAGCAGCTTCGGGGGGGACACTGAAGCTTTCTTT	CASSFGGDTEAFF
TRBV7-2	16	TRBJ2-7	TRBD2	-	TGTGCCAGCAGCTTAGCGGCTAGCGGGGGGACCTACGAGCAGTACTTC	CASSLAASGGTYEQYF
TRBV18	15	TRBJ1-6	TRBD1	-	TGTGCCAGCTCAGCCGACAGGGGCAACAATTCACCCCTCCACTTT	CASSADRGNNSPLHF
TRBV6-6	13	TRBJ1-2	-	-	TGTGCCAGTAGTAGGGGTACTAACTATGGCTACACCTTC	CASSRGTNYGYTF
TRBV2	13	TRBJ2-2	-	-	TGTGCCAGCATCCCGCACAGCACCGGGGAGCTGTTTTTT	CASIPHSTGELFF
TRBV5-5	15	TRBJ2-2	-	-	TGTGCCAGCAGCTCATTCGACAGAGACACCGGGGAGCTGTTTTTT	CASSSFDRDTGELFF
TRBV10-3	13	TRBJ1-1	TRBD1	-	TGTGCCATCAGGACGACAGGGGGCACTGAAGCTTTCTTT	CAIRTTGGTEAFF
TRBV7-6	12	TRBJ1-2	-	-	TGTGCCAGCAGCTTAGCCGGGAACGACTACACCTTC	CASSLAGNDYTF
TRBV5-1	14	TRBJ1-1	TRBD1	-	TGCGCCAGCAGCGTCGAACAGGGGGTGACTGAAGCTTTCTTT	CASSVEQGVTEAFF
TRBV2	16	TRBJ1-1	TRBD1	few	TGTGCCAGCAGTGAATTCGGGACAGCGATGAACACTGAAGCTTTCTTT	CASSEFGTAMNTEAFF
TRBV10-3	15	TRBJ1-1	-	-	TGTGCCATCAGTGCAACCGGGGTGGAACGAAGTGAAGCTTTCTTT	CAISATGVERSEAFF
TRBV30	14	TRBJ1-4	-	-	TGTGCCTGGAGTGACGGGACATCGGATGAAAAACTGTTTTTT	CAWSDGTSDEKLFF
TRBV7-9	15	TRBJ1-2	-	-	TGTGCCAGCAGCTTACGTGGGGCAGGGAACTATGGCTACACCTTC	CASSLRGAGNYGYTF